Following are 3 T cell receptor beta chains from one sample sequenced in a study of blood T cells in healthy people across ages. Primed by a sample-barcoded 5' primer and a J-beta primer mix, a second PCR proceeded for about 6 to 11 cycles. TCRdb re-derived calls from the 5' RACE reads in MiXCR, one entry per CDR3 protein. The sample consists of over a million distinct CDR3 sequences, almost 60% of them appearing once. The specimen was blood. The source of these receptors is a man younger than 35 in good health.

The chain combines TRBV6-9 with TRBJ2-5; 8 bases align to TRBD2. CDR1 is MNHGY and CDR2 is SVAAGI in the germline V gene. The CDR3 is made up of 14 amino acids. J was trimmed by 1 base and V by 6 bases; bases with no gene match: 4. The CDR3 here is CASRFSGAQETQYF. CDR3 coding DNA: TGTGCCAGCAGATTTAGCGGGGCCCAAGAGACCCAGTACTTC.

The chain carries TRBV12-3 or TRBV12-4 and TRBJ2-3, with D perhaps matching TRBD1 or TRBD2 (6 bases each). The V and J ends lost 7 bases and 3 bases respectively, with 17 bases between them. CDR3 size: 15 residues. The CDR3 spells CASNIWGASTDTQYF. DNA for the CDR3: TGTGCCAGCAATATTTGGGGGGCTTCGACAGATACGCAGTATTTT.

V gene TRBV5-6 combines with J gene TRBJ2-3, with D unclear. Germline-derived CDR1 and CDR2 are SGHDT and YYEEEE. This CDR3 contains 12 residues. Trimming took 1 base from V and 7 from J, leaving 7 bases between them. The CDR3 loop reads CASSLWGNTQYF. The CDR3 DNA sequence: TGTGCCAGCAGCTTGTGGGGTAATACGCAGTATTTT.